This T cell receptor (beta chain) was obtained from a study of shared clonotypes between healthy human individuals. Trimming removed 7 bases from V and 2 bases from J, with 4 bases in between. Germline CDR1 is SQVTM and CDR2 is ANQGSEA. CDR3 length: 10 residues. Produced via immunoSEQ multiplex PCR; TCRdb's table is partial and in-frame only. This table holds more than 1 million clones, around 78% found once. Sequences were obtained from memory CD4+ T cells from PBMCs. Sample subset: CD45RA-negative fraction. The chain carries TRBV29-1 and TRBJ2-3; D is unresolved. This receptor was obtained from a man in his late teens or twenties in good health. Some clones in this sample may be carry-over from other donors' samples. The CDR3 nucleotides read TGCAGCGCCGCCACAGATACGCAGTATTTT. Amino acids: CSAATDTQYF.